This TCR beta chain was obtained from a study of human T cells and chemical hapten exposure. V lost 0 bases, J lost 4 bases, and 12 bases lay in between. The CDR3 spans 15 residues. CDR1 and CDR2 (germline): LGHNA, YNFKEQ. This clonotype was counted between two and nine times. Original analysis: Individual samples carried between about 23,224 and 750,000 TCRs, with 85,000 to 100,000 as the median. TCRdb re-derived calls from the RACE reads in MiXCR, one entry per CDR3 protein. TCRdb, not the authors, supplied the V and J calls. The table lists about 120,000 distinct CDR3 sequences, roughly 13% of them singletons. Time point in this sample: patch test 1, 2 weeks after DPC sensitization. The treatment here: therapeutic diphenylcyclopropenone sensitization with weekly scalp DPC.

The sequencing used whole blood, collected in connection with sensitization to the hapten diphenylcyclopropenone (DPC). The TCR sequence derives from a man aged 18 to 30 with alopecia areata. Some clones in this sample may be carry-over from other donors' samples. This rearrangement joins TRBV4-2 to TRBJ2-5; possibly TRBD2 for D (6 bases). CDR3 loop: CASSQDRRARETQYF. CDR3 sequence (DNA): TGTGCCAGCAGCCAAGATAGGAGGGCGCGAGAGACCCAGTACTTC.